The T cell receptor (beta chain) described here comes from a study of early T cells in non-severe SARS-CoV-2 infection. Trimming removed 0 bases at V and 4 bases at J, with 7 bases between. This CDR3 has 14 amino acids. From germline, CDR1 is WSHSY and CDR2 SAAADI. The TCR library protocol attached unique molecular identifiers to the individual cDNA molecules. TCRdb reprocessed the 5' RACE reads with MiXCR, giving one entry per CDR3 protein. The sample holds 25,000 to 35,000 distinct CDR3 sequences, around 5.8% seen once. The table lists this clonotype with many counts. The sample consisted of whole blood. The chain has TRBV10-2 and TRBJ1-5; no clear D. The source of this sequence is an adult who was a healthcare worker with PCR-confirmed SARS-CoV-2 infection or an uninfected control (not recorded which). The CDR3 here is CASSESGNNQPQHF. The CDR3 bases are TGCGCCAGCAGTGAGTCCGGGAATAATCAGCCCCAGCATTTT.